This TCR beta chain was obtained from a study of CD8+CD57+ T cells in acquired aplastic anemia (dated by TCRdb to between 2018 and 2020). Study-level background: DNA extracted from sorted CD4+ and CD8+ cells had a mean of about 3 ug, with a range of about 0.18 to 27.4 ug. For healthy donor samples, the average read count was about 10.8 million for CD4+ cells and around 12 million for CD8+ cells.

TCR beta VDJ combination and CDR3 sequence profiling used genomic DNA as the template. TCR repertoire sequencing was run on an Illumina HiSeq 2000. As for the authors' bioinformatics: Repertoire assessment relied on Simpson's diversity index, CDR3 size and DJ length profiles, and TRBV/TRBJ rearrangement plots. The most abundant DNA sequence in the deep sequencing data was taken as the immunodominant clone. CDR3 amino acid sequences were screened for sharing across subjects and were compared with published repertoires and the VDJdb database. TCRdb itself trimmed the public reads at Q25 with fastp, ran MiXCR and retained productive beta chains. Records with the same CDR3 protein are collapsed into one entry carrying the most frequent genes and DNA. In this record, the V and J calls reflect TCRdb's handling and not the investigators' own analysis. The sample yields some 240,000 distinct CDR3 sequences; 30% to 40% were counted once. The ten largest clones take up about 1.1% of the sample.

TCR repertoires of sorted CD4+ and CD8+ blood T cells from severe aplastic anemia patients and healthy subjects were deep-sequenced in the study. Ficoll-Paque density gradient centrifugation was used to isolate peripheral blood mononuclear cells. CD4+ and CD8+ T cells were sorted by FACS or magnetic beads before DNA extraction. What the work shows at the level of the full study, not this receptor alone: Between patients and healthy controls, no significant difference in CD8+ Simpson's diversity was found (P=0.060). Around 31 CD8+ CDR3 sequences were shared between patients and controls but appeared highly expressed in patients and within their immunodominant clones.

Note on this clonotype: Its antigen is currently not known. Base quality data are lacking; no much larger clone is found one base away.

The clonotype originates from a human donor in good health, serving as a control. The sequencing sample was made of sorted CD4+, CD8+, or CD8+CD57+ T cells (not recorded which) from PBMCs.

The DNA sequence is given as TGTGCCAGCTCGAAACGAGGGACTAGCGGGGGAAACTCCTACGAGCAGTACTTC. Translated, this is CASSKRGTSGGNSYEQYF. This chain joins TRBV10-3 to TRBJ2-7, with 14 middle bases fitting TRBD2. After removal of 10 bases from V and 0 bases from J, the junction retains 14 bases not matched to a gene. The CDR3 measures 18 amino acids from cysteine to phenylalanine. Of the read, only the CDR3 DNA is kept; its 54 bases are in frame from base 1. In the germline V gene, CDR1 corresponds to ENHRY and CDR2 to SYGVKD.